These 31 T cell receptor beta chains share one sample of origin, sequenced in a study of shared clonotypes between healthy human individuals. Profiled with immunoSEQ multiplex PCR; TCRdb holds only in-frame clones, not every one. The sample has about 1.5 million clones, around 97% seen once. The sequenced material came from naive CD4+ T cells sorted from blood. Subset in this sample: CD45RA+ positively selected. These receptors all stem from a man between 25 and 39 years old in good health.

This sequence joins TRBV29-1 and TRBJ2-3; 7 bases match TRBD2. The V gene's germline CDR1 is SQVTM and CDR2 ANQGSEA. The CDR3 contains 15 residues. J gave up 4 bases and V 4 bases, and 11 bases lay outside the gene matches. In DNA, the CDR3 is TGCAGCGTTGGGGGGAGGGGAGGAGAGTCAGATACGCAGTATTTT. Translation: CSVGGRGGESDTQYF.

The V gene is TRBV5-4, the J gene TRBJ2-7; TRBD1 is a possible D gene (5 bases). Trimming removed 3 bases from V and 0 bases from J, with 13 bases in between. CDR1 is SGHNT, CDR2 YYREEE, per germline (reference sequence). The CDR3 runs 15 residues. In DNA, the CDR3 is TGTGCCAGCAGCTCCCTAGGGGTTAGCTCCTACGAGCAGTACTTC. It translates to CASSSLGVSSYEQYF.

This rearrangement joins TRBV7-9 to TRBJ2-7; D gene uncertain. Germline V gives CDR1 SEHNR, CDR2 FQNEAQ (reference sequence). The V and J ends lost 7 bases and 3 bases respectively, with 28 bases between them. This CDR3 contains 18 residues. DNA for the CDR3: TGTGCCAGCATCGTTCCCCCCCACCACCAGGCCGGGCTCTACGAGCAGTACTTC. Encoded protein: CASIVPPHHQAGLYEQYF.

This clone was picked up a small number of times. The chain uses TRBV28 and TRBJ1-1; D gene unclear. Trimming shortened V by 6 bases and J by 4 bases, and 9 bases separated the two germline ends. The CDR3 loop spans 12 amino acids. Germline loops: CDR1 MDHEN, CDR2 SYDVKM. Here the CDR3 reads CASRETSTEAFF. The CDR3 DNA is TGTGCCAGCAGGGAAACCAGCACTGAAGCTTTCTTT. Drawing the rest from reference TRBV28 and TRBJ1-1, the complete variable domain is DVKVTQSSRYLVKRTGEKVFLECVQDMDHENMFWYRQDPGLGLRLIYFSYDVKMKEKGDIPEGYSVSREKKERFSLILESASTNQTSMYLCASRETSTEAFFGQGTRLTVV.

The chain links TRBV2 to TRBJ2-3; D is perhaps TRBD1 (6 bases). The CDR3 sequence is 14 residues long. With 7 bases removed from V and 2 bases from J, the gap between germline ends came to 13 bases. In germline, CDR1 is SNHLY, CDR2 FYNNEI. CDR3 sequence (DNA): TGTGCCAGCACTAATGACAGGAACACAGATACGCAGTATTTT. It is translated as CASTNDRNTDTQYF.

This chain links TRBV28 with TRBJ1-2, with D unresolved. This CDR3 spans 14 amino acids. V was shortened by 4 bases and J by 6 bases, with 15 bases between the two germline ends. The germline CDR1 and CDR2 sequences are MDHEN and SYDVKM. CDR3 coding DNA: TGTGCCAGCAGTTCCCATGATGGGATCGATGGCTACACCTTC. Amino acids: CASSSHDGIDGYTF.

The chain combines TRBV7-2 with TRBJ1-5; D call uncertain. V shed 6 bases and J shed 4 bases, with 19 bases lying between them. The CDR3 spans 16 residues. Germline assignment: CDR1 SGHTA and CDR2 FQGNSA. CDR3 residues: CASSPRRSLGNQPQHF. CDR3 nucleotides: TGTGCCAGCAGTCCTCGCAGGTCCCTGGGGAATCAGCCCCAGCATTTT.

The V and J genes are TRBV2 and TRBJ2-7; 9 bases map to TRBD1. Germline V gene data show CDR1 as SNHLY and CDR2 as FYNNEI. The CDR3 extends over 16 amino acids. Germline trimming cut 7 bases from V and 5 bases from J; bases unmatched to any gene: 15. The CDR3 sequence: CASTGTGNWFLDEQYF. The DNA for the CDR3 is TGTGCCAGCACCGGGACAGGGAATTGGTTCCTCGACGAGCAGTACTTC. Based on the CDR3 plus reference TRBV2 and TRBJ2-7, the full variable domain is EPEVTQTPSHQVTQMGQEVILRCVPISNHLYFYWYRQILGQKVEFLVSFYNNEISEKSEIFDDQFSVERPDGSNFTLKIRSTKLEDSAMYFCASTGTGNWFLDEQYFGPGTRLTVT.

Remarks on this clone: Other DNA sequences within the sample encode an identical CDR3. The chain uses TRBV29-1 and TRBJ2-2, with D unresolved. This CDR3 spans 12 amino acids. The germline V gene encodes CDR1 SQVTM and CDR2 ANQGSEA. Trimming left V 5 bases short and J 1 base short, with 5 bases between. CDR3 in amino acids: CSVSWNTGELFF. The CDR3 DNA reads as TGCAGCGTTTCGTGGAACACCGGGGAGCTGTTTTTT.

This chain links TRBV16 with TRBJ2-7; 10 bases are shared with TRBD1. V was clipped by 0 bases and J by 3 bases; unmatched bases: 8. Germline CDR1 reads KGHSY; CDR2 reads FQNENV. The CDR3 has 17 amino acids. CDR3 DNA: TGTGCCAGCAGCCAATCGAGAGGGGGACAGGGGTACTACGAGCAGTACTTC. Amino acid sequence: CASSQSRGGQGYYEQYF.

This chain uses TRBV7-8 with TRBJ1-4, with TRBD1 matching over 7 bases. V shed 5 bases, J shed 4 bases, and the junction held 4 bases outside the gene matches. Germline CDR1 is SGHVS and CDR2 is FQNEAQ. CDR3 length: 14 amino acids. CDR3 loop: CASSRDSRNEKLFF. The CDR3 DNA is TGTGCCAGCAGCCGGGACAGCCGTAATGAAAAACTGTTTTTT.

This clone was detected once. J is TRBJ1-5 and V is TRBV10-1; D not certain. This CDR3 comprises 13 residues. Trimming left V 3 bases short and J 6 bases short, with 9 bases between. Germline-derived CDR1 and CDR2 are WNHNN and SYGVQD (reference sequence). In DNA form, the CDR3 reads TGCGCCAGCAGTGAAAACGGGGTTCAGCCCCAGCATTTT. Amino acids: CASSENGVQPQHF.

The chain links TRBV4-1 to TRBJ2-7, with TRBD1 matching over 8 bases. After removal of 2 bases from V and 0 bases from J, the junction contained 6 bases not matched to a gene. CDR1 and CDR2 (germline): MGHRA, YSYEKL. This CDR3 has 16 residues. CDR3 in amino acids: CASSQLRQGPSYEQYF. The CDR3 DNA sequence: TGCGCCAGCAGCCAACTTCGACAGGGGCCCTCCTACGAGCAGTACTTC.

V gene TRBV7-2 combines with J gene TRBJ2-1; the match to TRBD1 covers 11 bases. CDR3 length: 14 residues. Germline CDR1 and CDR2: SGHTA and FQGNSA. After removal of 6 bases from V and 8 bases from J, the junction contained 6 bases not matched to a gene. The CDR3 DNA is TGTGCCAGCAGTCGGGACAGGGGGAATTATGAGCAGTTCTTC. It is translated as CASSRDRGNYEQFF.

CDR3 in DNA: TGTGCCAGCAGTTTATTCCGTAATGAAAAACTGTTTTTT. Residues: CASSLFRNEKLFF. The J gene is TRBJ1-4, the V gene TRBV28; D not resolved. In germline, CDR1 is MDHEN, CDR2 SYDVKM. The V end lost 1 base, the J end lost 4 bases, and 4 bases lay between the germline ends. CDR3 length equals 13 residues.

The rearrangement uses TRBV5-4 and TRBJ1-4, with D uncertain. This CDR3 comprises 16 residues. Germline V gene lookup returns CDR1 SGHNT and CDR2 YYREEE (reference sequence). The V gene lost 0 bases and the J gene lost 0 bases, with 9 bases spanning the gap. Here the CDR3 reads CASSLGTHATNEKLFF. The CDR3 bases are TGTGCCAGCAGCTTGGGGACTCATGCAACTAATGAAAAACTGTTTTTT. The variable domain in full, completed from reference TRBV5-4 and TRBJ1-4, reads ETGVTQSPTHLIKTRGQQVTLRCSSQSGHNTVSWYQQALGQGPQFIFQYYREEENGRGNFPPRFSGLQFPNYSSELNVNALELDDSALYLCASSLGTHATNEKLFFGSGTQLSVL.

This sequence joins TRBV25-1 and TRBJ1-3, with 11 bases lining up with TRBD1. Germline CDR1 MGHDK, CDR2 SYGVNS. The J segment lost 7 bases and the V segment lost 8 bases, leaving 13 bases of the junction unmatched. The CDR3 has 16 residues. The CDR3 DNA is TGTGCCAGCGCGCAAACCGGGACAGGGGGTAGGAACACCATATATTTT. This sequence encodes CASAQTGTGGRNTIYF.

V usage is TRBV6-5 and J usage is TRBJ1-5; D call uncertain. The length of the CDR3 is 13 residues. Germline V gene lookup returns CDR1 MNHEY and CDR2 SVGAGI. The V end lost 5 bases, the J end lost 4 bases, and 9 bases lay between the germline ends. In nucleotides, the CDR3 is TGTGCCAGCAGTCTTGGCCCGAATCAGCCCCAGCATTTT. It specifies CASSLGPNQPQHF.

This chain uses TRBV9 with TRBJ1-4; D is ambiguous. The germline V gene encodes CDR1 SGDLS and CDR2 YYNGEE. The CDR3 totals 14 residues. V was trimmed by 0 bases and J by 6 bases, leaving 9 bases between them. CDR3 nucleotides: TGTGCCAGCAGCGTAGAATGGGCAGATGAAAAACTGTTTTTT. Its translation is CASSVEWADEKLFF.

V gene TRBV2 combines with J gene TRBJ2-7; TRBD2 matches 7 bases. Per germline, CDR1 SNHLY and CDR2 FYNNEI. The V gene end was trimmed by 10 bases and the J gene end by 2 bases; junction bases not matched to a gene: 8. The CDR3 sequence is 13 residues long. CDR3 bases: TGTGCCACGAACCGGGGGGTAACCTACGAGCAGTACTTC. The encoded protein is CATNRGVTYEQYF.

As for this clone: The sample has other DNA sequences that encode this CDR3 too. The chain uses TRBV5-1 and TRBJ2-1; weak D call: TRBD2 (6 bases). The CDR3 runs to 15 residues. The V gene's germline CDR1 is SGHRS and CDR2 YFSETQ. V lost 1 base, J lost 1 base, and 9 bases lay in between. The CDR3 here is CASSLSGLSYNEQFF. The CDR3 coding sequence is TGCGCCAGCAGCTTGTCTGGACTATCCTACAATGAGCAGTTCTTC.

The rearrangement uses TRBV4-1 and TRBJ1-1, with D unclear. CDR3 length: 17 residues. With 1 base removed from V and 3 bases from J, the gap between germline ends came to 18 bases. From germline, CDR1 is MGHRA and CDR2 YSYEKL. The CDR3 region has the DNA TGCGCCAGCAGCCAAGGGTCTCAAGTGCGGTTCGACACTGAAGCTTTCTTT. This encodes CASSQGSQVRFDTEAFF.

A note on this clone: This sample includes further DNA sequences coding for the same CDR3. The genes are TRBV5-6 and TRBJ1-1; possible D gene TRBD1, 5 bases. The CDR3 has 13 amino acids. V dropped 2 bases and J dropped 1 base, with 6 bases sitting between them. Germline loops: CDR1 SGHDT, CDR2 YYEEEE. The CDR3 region has the DNA TGTGCCAGCAGCTTTGGGGGGAACACTGAAGCTTTCTTT. Translating gives CASSFGGNTEAFF.

The gene calls are TRBV4-3 and TRBJ2-1, with D unclear. From germline, CDR1 is LGHNA and CDR2 YSLEER. The CDR3 loop spans 15 amino acids. The V end was cut by 3 bases, the J end by 8 bases, with 17 bases between. In DNA, the CDR3 is TGCGCCAGCAGCCACGGCGAGCTTAGAGCCTATGAGCAGTTCTTC. Translation gives CASSHGELRAYEQFF.

The chain has TRBV2 and TRBJ2-5; D is unclear. Germline values: CDR1 SNHLY, CDR2 FYNNEI. The CDR3 extends over 14 amino acids. The V end lost 5 bases, the J end lost 3 bases, and 13 bases lay between the germline ends. CDR3 bases: TGTGCCAGCAGTAAAACCCGGAATAAAGAGACCCAGTACTTC. It encodes CASSKTRNKETQYF. The full variable domain, rest sourced from reference TRBV2 and TRBJ2-5, is EPEVTQTPSHQVTQMGQEVILRCVPISNHLYFYWYRQILGQKVEFLVSFYNNEISEKSEIFDDQFSVERPDGSNFTLKIRSTKLEDSAMYFCASSKTRNKETQYFGPGTRLLVL.

The rearrangement links TRBV5-4 to TRBJ2-3, with TRBD2 identical over 7 bases. Germline V gives CDR1 SGHNT, CDR2 YYREEE (reference sequence). V dropped 4 bases and J dropped 2; count of bases not matched to a gene: 10. The CDR3 spans 16 residues. The CDR3 region has the DNA TGTGCCAGCAGCCCCTCGCCTAGCGGAAACACAGATACGCAGTATTTT. This gives the protein CASSPSPSGNTDTQYF.

The chain employs TRBV7-8 and TRBJ1-4; no clear D. The V gene's germline CDR1 is SGHVS and CDR2 FQNEAQ. V dropped 2 bases and J dropped 3 bases, with 10 bases sitting between them. The CDR3 spans 15 residues. The CDR3, as DNA: TGTGCCAGCAGCTTAAGGCTTCCCGCTAATGAAAAACTGTTTTTT. This codes for CASSLRLPANEKLFF.

The V and J genes are TRBV7-9 and TRBJ2-1; D may be TRBD1 or TRBD2 (5 bases each). CDR1 and CDR2 (germline): SEHNR, FQNEAQ (reference sequence). The V end lost 5 bases, the J end lost 2 bases, and 19 bases lay between the germline ends. The CDR3 covers 17 residues. CDR3 in DNA: TGTGCCAGCAGCCCTCGCCCTTCGGGGCTGACCTACAATGAGCAGTTCTTC. As protein: CASSPRPSGLTYNEQFF.

The V call is TRBV5-1, the J call TRBJ2-2; D ambiguous. Per the germline V gene, CDR1 is SGHRS and CDR2 is YFSETQ. The CDR3 sequence is 15 residues long. The V gene lost 4 bases and the J gene lost 3 bases, with 13 bases spanning the gap. The CDR3, as DNA: TGCGCCAGCAGCCTAGGAAGGAGAGACACCGGGGAGCTGTTTTTT. Its translation is CASSLGRRDTGELFF.

The chain is built from TRBV6-6 and TRBJ1-2; D is undetermined. The V end lost 5 bases, the J end lost 7 bases, and 11 bases lay between the germline ends. There are 12 residues in the CDR3. Germline CDR1 reads MNHNY; CDR2 reads SVGAGI (reference sequence). CDR3 amino acids: CASSTFGPGYTF. The CDR3 coding sequence is TGTGCCAGCAGTACCTTTGGGCCTGGCTACACCTTC.

V and J are TRBV5-5 and TRBJ2-3; possible D gene TRBD2, 5 bases. The germline CDR1 and CDR2 sequences are SGHKS and YYEKEE (reference sequence). The CDR3 runs to 16 residues. Trimming took 4 bases from V and 3 from J, leaving 18 bases between them. Here the CDR3 reads CASSTGSARVTDTQYF. In DNA form, the CDR3 reads TGTGCCAGCAGCACGGGGTCGGCCCGAGTGACAGATACGCAGTATTTT. Looking up the rest from reference TRBV5-5 and TRBJ2-3 gives the full variable domain: DAGVTQSPTHLIKTRGQQVTLRCSPISGHKSVSWYQQVLGQGPQFIFQYYEKEERGRGNFPDRFSARQFPNYSSELNVNALLLGDSALYLCASSTGSARVTDTQYFGPGTRLTVL.